These 26 T cell receptor beta chains share one sample of origin, sequenced in a study of shared clonotypes between healthy human individuals. Sequencing used immunoSEQ multiplex PCR; TCRdb keeps in-frame clones, though not all of them. This table holds 1.6 million or so clones, roughly 97% found once. The source material was naive CD4+ T cells sorted from blood. Subset reported: CD45RA+ positively selected. The receptors derive from a man younger than 40 in good health.

The V call is TRBV7-9, the J call TRBJ1-4; TRBD1 is a possible D gene (5 bases). There are 15 residues in the CDR3. Germline CDR1 reads SEHNR; CDR2 reads FQNEAQ (reference sequence). V shed 5 bases and J shed 8 bases, with 18 bases lying between them. CDR3 sequence: CASSADITLREKLFF. DNA for the CDR3: TGTGCCAGCAGCGCGGACATCACCCTTAGAGAAAAACTGTTTTTT.

This rearrangement joins TRBV28 to TRBJ1-5; no firm D call. Trimming took 2 bases from V and 1 from J, leaving 12 bases between them. The germline V gene has CDR1 MDHEN and CDR2 SYDVKM. This CDR3 has 16 residues. CDR3 DNA sequence: TGTGCCAGCAGTTTAGGGTTAGGAGGAAGCAATCAGCCCCAGCATTTT. It codes for CASSLGLGGSNQPQHF. Complete variable domain (other parts from reference TRBV28 and TRBJ1-5): DVKVTQSSRYLVKRTGEKVFLECVQDMDHENMFWYRQDPGLGLRLIYFSYDVKMKEKGDIPEGYSVSREKKERFSLILESASTNQTSMYLCASSLGLGGSNQPQHFGDGTRLSIL.

The V gene is TRBV29-1, the J gene TRBJ2-1, with D unresolved. CDR3 length equals 14 residues. V was trimmed by 0 bases and J by 10 bases, leaving 16 bases between them. Germline CDR1 SQVTM, CDR2 ANQGSEA. The CDR3 region is CSVEDTAGRIEQFF. The CDR3 DNA reads as TGCAGCGTTGAAGATACTGCCGGGCGTATAGAGCAGTTCTTC.

The chain recombines TRBV5-4 with TRBJ1-1, with D possibly TRBD1 on 5 matching bases. Germline lookup yields CDR1 SGHNT and CDR2 YYREEE (reference sequence). Trimming cost V 0 bases and J 9 bases, with 15 bases left between them. This CDR3 spans 14 amino acids. CDR3 sequence (DNA): TGTGCCAGCAGCTTGGTAGGTGCCGGGGGAAAAGCTTTCTTT. This sequence encodes CASSLVGAGGKAFF. Full variable domain (outside the CDR3, taken from reference TRBV5-4 and TRBJ1-1): ETGVTQSPTHLIKTRGQQVTLRCSSQSGHNTVSWYQQALGQGPQFIFQYYREEENGRGNFPPRFSGLQFPNYSSELNVNALELDDSALYLCASSLVGAGGKAFFGQGTRLTVV.

The chain joins TRBV27 to TRBJ2-6; 7 bases line up with TRBD1. After removal of 5 bases from V and 0 bases from J, the junction contained 7 bases not matched to a gene. This CDR3 has 17 amino acids. Germline CDR1 reads MNHEY; CDR2 reads SMNVEV (reference sequence). The CDR3 reads CASSQPGQFSGANVLTF. In DNA, the CDR3 is TGTGCCAGCAGTCAACCGGGACAGTTCTCTGGGGCCAACGTCCTGACTTTC.

This clone was detected only once. The chain links TRBV6-4 to TRBJ2-1; D may be TRBD2 (5 bases). The CDR3 contains 17 residues. Germline lookup yields CDR1 MRHNA and CDR2 SNTAGT. V lost 4 bases and J lost 9, with 25 bases in between. CDR3 DNA: TGTGCCAGCAGTGGAGGGCCCGGTGCGTCCGTCAAGGGTGAGCAGTTCTTC. Its protein is CASSGGPGASVKGEQFF.

The chain links TRBV6-4 to TRBJ2-1, with D perhaps matching TRBD1 (6 bases). V dropped 2 bases and J dropped 0 bases, with 11 bases sitting between them. CDR1 and CDR2 (germline): MRHNA, SNTAGT. This CDR3 is 16 amino acids long. CDR3 sequence reads: CASSDQGMSSYNEQFF. DNA of the CDR3: TGTGCCAGCAGTGACCAGGGGATGAGCTCCTACAATGAGCAGTTCTTC.

The chain employs TRBV7-2 and TRBJ2-5; the D is unclear. The germline CDR1 and CDR2 sequences are SGHTA and FQGNSA. The ends were cut back, 1 base at V and 4 bases at J, with 10 bases in the middle. This CDR3 is built from 14 residues. DNA for the CDR3: TGTGCCAGCAGCTTAGGACGGGCGACAGAGACCCAGTACTTC. Amino acids: CASSLGRATETQYF.

The chain has TRBV9 and TRBJ2-1, with 9 bases fitting TRBD1. Germline CDR1 is SGDLS and CDR2 is YYNGEE. V shed 0 bases, J shed 2 bases, and the junction held 6 bases outside the gene matches. The CDR3 consists of 17 residues. CDR3 residues: CASSVEIGQGTYNEQFF. The CDR3 coding sequence is TGTGCCAGCAGCGTAGAGATAGGACAGGGGACCTACAATGAGCAGTTCTTC.

The chain is built from TRBV19 and TRBJ1-2; the D is unclear. Germline-derived CDR1 and CDR2 are LNHDA and SQIVND (reference sequence). This CDR3 region has 16 residues. V lost 7 bases and J 3 bases, leaving 21 bases between the germline ends. CDR3 protein: CASTHPRWGIHYGYTF. The CDR3 nucleotides read TGTGCCAGTACCCACCCGAGGTGGGGAATTCACTATGGCTACACCTTC.

Turning to this clone: Within the sample, other DNA sequences also encode this same CDR3. The chain uses TRBV2 and TRBJ2-5; a weak D match, TRBD2 (6 bases). CDR3 length: 14 residues. Trimming removed 5 bases at V and 0 bases at J, with 10 bases between. CDR1 SNHLY and CDR2 FYNNEI come from the germline V gene. CDR3: CASSTGTYQETQYF. CDR3 sequence (DNA): TGTGCCAGCAGTACCGGGACTTACCAAGAGACCCAGTACTTC.

The chain's CDR3 is CASSFRGRGGTDTQYF. DNA of the CDR3: TGTGCCAGCAGCTTCAGGGGGAGAGGGGGCACAGATACGCAGTATTTT. The gene calls are TRBV7-3 and TRBJ2-3, with 7 nucleotides matching TRBD1. CDR1 and CDR2 from the germline V gene are SGHTA and FQGTGA. J was trimmed by 1 base and V by 3 bases; bases with no gene match: 7. The CDR3 totals 16 residues. Variable domain in full (rest from reference TRBV7-3 and TRBJ2-3): GAGVSQTPSNKVTEKGKYVELRCDPISGHTALYWYRQSLGQGPEFLIYFQGTGAADDSGLPNDRFFAVRPEGSVSTLKIQRTERGDSAVYLCASSFRGRGGTDTQYFGPGTRLTVL.

The rearrangement uses TRBV18 and TRBJ2-7; D unclear. The V gene lost 4 bases and the J gene lost 7 bases, with 17 bases spanning the gap. The germline gives CDR1 KGHSH, CDR2 LQKENI. The CDR3 spans 14 residues. The CDR3: CASSLKVVGQEQYF. In DNA, the CDR3 is TGTGCCAGCTCACTTAAGGTGGTCGGCCAGGAGCAGTACTTC.

J is TRBJ2-6 and V is TRBV19; D call uncertain. V gave up 11 bases and J gave up 2 bases, with 13 bases separating them. Germline CDR1 is LNHDA and CDR2 is SQIVND (reference sequence). The CDR3 contains 14 residues. CDR3 bases: TGTGCCTGCTCAGTGGGTCCTGGGGCCAACGTCCTGACTTTC. The encoded protein is CACSVGPGANVLTF.

The gene calls are TRBV9 and TRBJ2-6; D is ambiguous. V was clipped by 1 base and J by 5 bases, with 13 bases between them. The germline gives CDR1 SGDLS, CDR2 YYNGEE. CDR3 length: 16 residues. The CDR3 reads CASSVSSTTRANVLTF. The CDR3 DNA is TGTGCCAGCAGCGTATCTTCCACCACACGGGCCAACGTCCTGACTTTC.

CDR3 sequence reads: CASSPGTGINQPQHF. The CDR3 DNA follows: TGCGCCAGCAGCCCGGGGACAGGGATAAATCAGCCCCAGCATTTT. This chain connects TRBV5-1 to TRBJ1-5, with 9 positions matching TRBD1. The CDR3 is 15 residues long. Germline V CDR1 and CDR2: SGHRS, YFSETQ. Trimming removed 4 bases from V and 4 bases from J; junction bases left unmatched: 6. Full variable domain (missing parts from reference TRBV5-1 and TRBJ1-5): KAGVTQTPRYLIKTRGQQVTLSCSPISGHRSVSWYQQTPGQGLQFLFEYFSETQRNKGNFPGRFSGRQFSNSRSEMNVSTLELGDSALYLCASSPGTGINQPQHFGDGTRLSIL.

The J gene is TRBJ2-5, the V gene TRBV6-5; TRBD2 agrees at 7 bases. The CDR3 has 14 residues. Germline CDR1 MNHEY, CDR2 SVGAGI. V gave up 8 bases and J gave up 3 bases; unmatched junction bases: 9. DNA of the CDR3: TGTGCCAGCGCCGAGGGAGGGAAAAAAGAGACCCAGTACTTC. Its translation is CASAEGGKKETQYF.

J is TRBJ2-7 and V is TRBV7-9; 9 bases agree with TRBD2. The CDR3 runs 18 residues. CDR1 and CDR2 from the germline V gene are SEHNR and FQNEAQ (reference sequence). With V trimmed by 5 bases and J by 4 bases, 18 bases remained unmatched. The CDR3 DNA follows: TGTGCCAGCAGCGCACGGGACGCCGGTTTAGCGGGAGCGTACGAGCAGTACTTC. Protein: CASSARDAGLAGAYEQYF. Full variable domain (rest looked up from reference TRBV7-9 and TRBJ2-7): DTGVSQNPRHKITKRGQNVTFRCDPISEHNRLYWYRQTLGQGPEFLTYFQNEAQLEKSRLLSDRFSAERPKGSFSTLEIQRTEQGDSAMYLCASSARDAGLAGAYEQYFGPGTRLTVT.

This rearrangement joins TRBV6-4 to TRBJ2-7; D ambiguous. The germline CDR1 and CDR2 sequences are MRHNA and SNTAGT. Trimming cost V 7 bases and J 6 bases, with 19 bases left between them. The CDR3 is 14 amino acids. CDR3 bases: TGTGCCAGCACCCGCGGTAGGGTCCTGGGCGAGCAGTACTTC. Its translation: CASTRGRVLGEQYF.

The rearrangement joins TRBV5-1 to TRBJ1-2; D is possibly TRBD1 (5 bases). Looked up from germline, CDR1 is SGHRS and CDR2 is YFSETQ. The germline V and J ends were trimmed by 4 bases and 3 bases, with 13 bases remaining between them. The CDR3 length is 14 residues. CDR3 protein: CASSTGLGDYGYTF. CDR3 DNA sequence: TGCGCCAGCAGCACGGGCTTGGGGGACTATGGCTACACCTTC.

As to this clone: This sample also contains other DNA sequences that code for the same CDR3. V and J are TRBV6-5 and TRBJ2-5; no clear D. From germline, CDR1 is MNHEY and CDR2 SVGAGI. This CDR3 has 11 residues. Between the trimmed V and J ends, which lost 4 bases and 5 bases, there was a span of 5 bases. The CDR3 region has the DNA TGTGCCAGCAGTTCCTTGGAGACCCAGTACTTC. It specifies CASSSLETQYF.

This chain connects TRBV9 to TRBJ1-1, with 8 bases identical to TRBD1. The trim removed 6 bases at V and 0 bases at J, leaving 7 bases unmatched. Germline assignment: CDR1 SGDLS and CDR2 YYNGEE. The CDR3 is 15 amino acids. CDR3 coding DNA: TGTGCCAGCACTACAGGACAGGGAATGAACACTGAAGCTTTCTTT. This translates into CASTTGQGMNTEAFF.

Only one count was recorded for this clone. The V and J genes are TRBV5-8 and TRBJ2-2; TRBD2 aligns across 10 bases. Trimming took 6 bases from V and 4 from J; bases not matched to a gene: 15. This CDR3 is built from 18 residues. Germline V CDR1 and CDR2: SGHTS, YDEGEE. The CDR3 spells CASNRPGTSAFTTGELFF. CDR3 bases: TGTGCCAGCAACCGACCCGGGACTAGCGCTTTTACCACCGGGGAGCTGTTTTTT.

The table lists this clone with a count of one. The rearrangement links TRBV29-1 to TRBJ2-1, with 15 bases matching TRBD2. Trimming took 4 bases from V and 8 from J; bases not matched to a gene: 3. CDR1 and CDR2 (germline): SQVTM, ANQGSEA. The CDR3 extends over 14 amino acids. CDR3 DNA sequence: TGCAGCGTTGGGACTAGCGGGAGGGCCGATGAGCAGTTCTTC. Translating gives CSVGTSGRADEQFF.

The chain has TRBV14 and TRBJ1-1; 11 bases are shared with TRBD1. Trimming cost V 4 bases and J 1 base; bases outside gene matches: 5. The CDR3 sequence is 16 residues long. In germline, CDR1 is SGHDN, CDR2 FVKESK. CDR3 sequence (DNA): TGTGCCAGCAGCCTTAGGACAGGGGGCTGGAACACTGAAGCTTTCTTT. It encodes CASSLRTGGWNTEAFF.

J is TRBJ1-2 and V is TRBV5-5; 8 nucleotides line up with TRBD1. The length of the CDR3 is 12 residues. Unmatched junction bases numbered 10, after V lost 7 bases and J lost 11 bases. CDR1 is SGHKS, CDR2 YYEKEE, per germline (reference sequence). The CDR3 is CASLHSDREYTF. CDR3 DNA: TGTGCCAGCCTCCATTCGGACAGGGAGTACACCTTC.